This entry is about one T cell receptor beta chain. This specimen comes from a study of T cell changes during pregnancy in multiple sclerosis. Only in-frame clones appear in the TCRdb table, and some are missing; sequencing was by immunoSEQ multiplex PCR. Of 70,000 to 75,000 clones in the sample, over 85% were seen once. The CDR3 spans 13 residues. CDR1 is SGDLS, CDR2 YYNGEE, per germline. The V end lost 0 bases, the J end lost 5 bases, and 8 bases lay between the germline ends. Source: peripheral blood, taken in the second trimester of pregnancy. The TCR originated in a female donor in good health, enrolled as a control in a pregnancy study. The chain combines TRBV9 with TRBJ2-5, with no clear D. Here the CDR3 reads CASSVASTETQYF. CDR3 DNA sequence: TGTGCCAGCAGCGTAGCTAGTACGGAGACCCAGTACTTC.